The clone carrying this T cell receptor (beta chain) appeared a few times. The antigen is unknown. Time point in this sample: pre-treatment baseline. Blood was drawn before treatment and at week 3 after checkpoint blockade. No patient had earlier systemic cancer treatment, concurrent immunosuppressants, or another active cancer. V gave up 3 bases and J gave up 3 bases, with 17 bases separating them. In germline, CDR1 is SGDLS, CDR2 YYNGEE. The CDR3 runs to 16 residues. This specimen belongs to a study of blood T cell dynamics during melanoma immunotherapy. Whole-study findings and limits: Disease-control patients' PBMC repertoires became either more clonal or more diverse at W3. Whether repertoire-driving clones were melanoma-specific could not be determined.

TCRdb's copy holds only in-frame clones and misses some; the assay was immunoSEQ multiplex PCR. The sample lists roughly 17,000 clones; about 80% were seen once. The specimen comprised blood, sampled from a patient treated with checkpoint blockade. The chain recombines TRBV9 with TRBJ2-3; D may correspond to TRBD1 or TRBD2 (5 bases each). The sequence was obtained from a human donor with melanoma. CDR3 sequence reads: CASSARGAVVTDTQYF. The DNA for the CDR3 is TGTGCCAGCAGCGCGAGAGGGGCCGTCGTGACAGATACGCAGTATTTT.